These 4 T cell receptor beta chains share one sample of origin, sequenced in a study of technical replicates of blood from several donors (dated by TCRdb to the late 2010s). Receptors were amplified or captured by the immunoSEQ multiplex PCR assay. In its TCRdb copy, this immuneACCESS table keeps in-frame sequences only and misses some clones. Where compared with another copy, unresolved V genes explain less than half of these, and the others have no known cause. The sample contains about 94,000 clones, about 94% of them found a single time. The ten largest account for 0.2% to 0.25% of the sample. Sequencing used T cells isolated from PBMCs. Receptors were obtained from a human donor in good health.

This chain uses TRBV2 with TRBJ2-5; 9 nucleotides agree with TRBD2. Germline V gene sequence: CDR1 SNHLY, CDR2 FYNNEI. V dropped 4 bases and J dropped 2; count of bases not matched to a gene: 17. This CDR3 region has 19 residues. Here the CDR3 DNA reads TGTGCCAGCAGTGGCGTTCTAAGGGTAGGACTAGCGACACAAGAGACCCAGTACTTC. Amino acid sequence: CASSGVLRVGLATQETQYF.

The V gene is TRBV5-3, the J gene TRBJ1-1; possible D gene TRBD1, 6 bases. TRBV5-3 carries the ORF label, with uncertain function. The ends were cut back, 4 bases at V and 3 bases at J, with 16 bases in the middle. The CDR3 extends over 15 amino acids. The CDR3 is CARSGGGGEHTEAFF. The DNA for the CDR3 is TGTGCCAGAAGCGGTGGCGGGGGCGAGCACACTGAAGCTTTCTTT.

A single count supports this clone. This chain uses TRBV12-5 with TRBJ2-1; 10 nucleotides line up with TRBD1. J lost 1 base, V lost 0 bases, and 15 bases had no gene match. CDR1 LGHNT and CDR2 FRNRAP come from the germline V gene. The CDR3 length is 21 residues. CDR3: CASGLVRTGGERLGSYNEQFF. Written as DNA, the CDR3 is TGTGCTAGTGGTTTGGTACGGACAGGGGGAGAGAGACTAGGATCCTACAATGAGCAGTTCTTC.

CDR3 in amino acids: CASSFSTVYEQYF. The CDR3 DNA reads TGTGCCAGCAGTTTTAGTACCGTTTACGAGCAGTACTTC. The J gene is TRBJ2-7, the V gene TRBV11-2; D is ambiguous. This CDR3 has 13 amino acids. Germline lookup yields CDR1 SGHAT and CDR2 FQNNGV. V lost 6 bases and J lost 4, with 13 bases in between. Full variable domain (outside the CDR3, taken from reference TRBV11-2 and TRBJ2-7): EAGVAQSPRYKIIEKRQSVAFWCNPISGHATLYWYQQILGQGPKLLIQFQNNGVVDDSQLPKDRFSAERLKGVDSTLKIQPAKLEDSAVYLCASSFSTVYEQYFGPGTRLTVT.